This is a list of T cell receptor beta chains from one sample in a study of monozygotic twins with inflammatory bowel disease. TCRdb derives one entry per CDR3 protein from the 5' RACE reads, leaving out DNA. The listing records approximately 380,000 distinct CDR3 sequences. Sequencing input: blood. These TCRs come from a human donor with ulcerative colitis or Crohn's disease, or a healthy co-twin of an affected twin (not recorded which). Both conserved end residues are part of each CDR3.

TRBV7-3	14	TRBJ2-7	CASSLQKGSNEQYF
TRBV5-1	15	TRBJ1-5	CASSLGAAGNQPQHF
TRBV5-1	15	TRBJ2-1	CASSLGGTGVNEQFF
TRBV27	15	TRBJ2-5	CASSSVRGRQETQYF
TRBV4-1	18	TRBJ2-5	CASSQDPRGGTEQETQYF
TRBV6-4	15	TRBJ2-3	CASSDPGASTDTQYF
TRBV5-1	16	TRBJ2-7	CASSFRSRGVDYEQYF
TRBV7-2	15	TRBJ1-2	CASSLAGQGQYGYTF
TRBV6-2/TRBV6-3	15	TRBJ2-7	CASSYWGSGSYEQYF
TRBV12-3/TRBV12-4	16	TRBJ2-7	CASSPRQGVSLSEQYF
TRBV7-9	16	TRBJ2-5	CASSLAAGGNQETQYF